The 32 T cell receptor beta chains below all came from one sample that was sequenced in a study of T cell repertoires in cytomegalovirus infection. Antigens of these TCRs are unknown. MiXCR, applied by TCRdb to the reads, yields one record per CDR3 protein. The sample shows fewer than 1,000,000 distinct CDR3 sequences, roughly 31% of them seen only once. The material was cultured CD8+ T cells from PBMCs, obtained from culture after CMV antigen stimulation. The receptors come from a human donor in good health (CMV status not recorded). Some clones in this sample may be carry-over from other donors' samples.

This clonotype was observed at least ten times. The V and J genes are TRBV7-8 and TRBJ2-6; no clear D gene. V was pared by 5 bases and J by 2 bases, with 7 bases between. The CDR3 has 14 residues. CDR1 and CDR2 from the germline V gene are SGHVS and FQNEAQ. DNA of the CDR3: TGTGCCAGCAGCCAACGGGCTGGGGCCAACGTCCTGACTTTC. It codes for CASSQRAGANVLTF.

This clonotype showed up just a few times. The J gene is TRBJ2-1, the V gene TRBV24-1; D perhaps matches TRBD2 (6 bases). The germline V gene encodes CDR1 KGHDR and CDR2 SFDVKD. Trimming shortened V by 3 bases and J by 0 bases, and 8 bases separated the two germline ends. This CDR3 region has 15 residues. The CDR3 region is CATSDGGISYNEQFF. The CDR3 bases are TGTGCCACCAGTGATGGAGGGATCTCCTACAATGAGCAGTTCTTC.

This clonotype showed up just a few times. The CDR3: CASSYGGTNQETQYF. The CDR3 bases are TGTGCCAGCAGTTACGGAGGGACAAACCAAGAGACCCAGTACTTC. The chain has TRBV6-5 and TRBJ2-5; D tentatively fits TRBD1 or TRBD2 (6 bases each). V shed 2 bases and J shed 0 bases, with 10 bases lying between them. Germline-derived CDR1 and CDR2 are MNHEY and SVGAGI. CDR3 length equals 15 residues.

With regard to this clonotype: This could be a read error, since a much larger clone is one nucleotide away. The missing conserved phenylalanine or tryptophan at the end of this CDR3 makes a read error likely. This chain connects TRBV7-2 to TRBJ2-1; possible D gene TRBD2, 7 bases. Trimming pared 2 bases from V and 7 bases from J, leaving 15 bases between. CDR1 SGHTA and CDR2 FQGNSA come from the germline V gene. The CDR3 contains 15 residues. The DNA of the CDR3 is TGTGCCAGCAGCTTATCGGGGGGCCTCCTAAATGAGCAGTTCTTA. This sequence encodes CASSLSGGLLNEQFL.

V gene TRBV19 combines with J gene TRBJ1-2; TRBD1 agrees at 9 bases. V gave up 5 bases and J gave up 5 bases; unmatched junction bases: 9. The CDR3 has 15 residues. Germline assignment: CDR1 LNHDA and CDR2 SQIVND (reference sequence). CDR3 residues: CASSPDRGALYGYTF. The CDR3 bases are TGTGCCAGTAGTCCGGACAGGGGCGCGCTGTATGGCTACACCTTC. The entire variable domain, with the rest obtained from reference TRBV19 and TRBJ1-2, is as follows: DGGITQSPKYLFRKEGQNVTLSCEQNLNHDAMYWYRQDPGQGLRLIYYSQIVNDFQKGDIAEGYSVSREKKESFPLTVTSAQKNPTAFYLCASSPDRGALYGYTFGSGTRLTVV.

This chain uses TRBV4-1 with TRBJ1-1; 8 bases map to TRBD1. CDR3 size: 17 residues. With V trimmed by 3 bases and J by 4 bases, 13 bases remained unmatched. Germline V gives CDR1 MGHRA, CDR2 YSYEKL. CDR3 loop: CASSQPSSGTGTTEAFF. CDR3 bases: TGCGCCAGCAGCCAGCCCAGCTCCGGGACAGGAACCACTGAAGCTTTCTTT.

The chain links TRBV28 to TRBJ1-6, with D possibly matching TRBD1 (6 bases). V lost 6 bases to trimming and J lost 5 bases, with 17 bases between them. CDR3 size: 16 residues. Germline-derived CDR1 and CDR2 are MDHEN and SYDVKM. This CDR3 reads CASRLLRRGDNSPLHF. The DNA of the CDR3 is TGTGCCAGCAGACTTCTACGGAGGGGGGATAATTCACCCCTCCACTTT.

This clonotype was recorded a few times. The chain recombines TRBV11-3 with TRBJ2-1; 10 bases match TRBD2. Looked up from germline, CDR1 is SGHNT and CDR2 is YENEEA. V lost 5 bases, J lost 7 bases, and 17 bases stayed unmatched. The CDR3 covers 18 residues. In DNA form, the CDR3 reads TGTGCCAGCAGCCAGGATAGAAGCGGGGGGGGGTCCGTGAATGAGCAGTTCTTC. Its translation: CASSQDRSGGGSVNEQFF.

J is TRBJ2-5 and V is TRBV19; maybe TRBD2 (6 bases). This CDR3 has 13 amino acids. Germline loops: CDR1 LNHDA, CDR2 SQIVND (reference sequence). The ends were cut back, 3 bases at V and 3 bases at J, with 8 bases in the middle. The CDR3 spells CASSIIAEETQYF. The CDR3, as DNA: TGTGCCAGTAGTATTATAGCGGAAGAGACCCAGTACTTC.

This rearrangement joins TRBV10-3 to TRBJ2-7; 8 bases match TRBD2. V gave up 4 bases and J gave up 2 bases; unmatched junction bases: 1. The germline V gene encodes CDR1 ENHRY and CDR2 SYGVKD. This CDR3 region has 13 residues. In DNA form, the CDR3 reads TGTGCCATCAGTGTCGGGGGGGCCTACGAGCAGTACTTC. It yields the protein CAISVGGAYEQYF.

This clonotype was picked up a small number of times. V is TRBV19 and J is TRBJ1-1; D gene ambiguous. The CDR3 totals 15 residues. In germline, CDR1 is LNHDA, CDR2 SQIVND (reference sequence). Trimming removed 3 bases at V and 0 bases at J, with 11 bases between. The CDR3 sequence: CASSIFEGLNTEAFF. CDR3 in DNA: TGTGCCAGTAGTATCTTCGAAGGTCTGAACACTGAAGCTTTCTTT.

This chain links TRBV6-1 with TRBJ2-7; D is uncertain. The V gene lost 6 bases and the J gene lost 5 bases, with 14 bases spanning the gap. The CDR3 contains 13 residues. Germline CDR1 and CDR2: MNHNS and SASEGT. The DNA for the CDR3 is TGTGCCAGCAGCCTAGGTCCAACCAACGAGCAGTACGTC. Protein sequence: CASSLGPTNEQYV.

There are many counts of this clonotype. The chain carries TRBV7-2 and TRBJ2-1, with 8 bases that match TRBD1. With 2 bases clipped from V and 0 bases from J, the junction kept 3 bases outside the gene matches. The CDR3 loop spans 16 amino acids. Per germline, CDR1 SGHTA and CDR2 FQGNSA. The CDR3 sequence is CASSLRTGSSYNEQFF. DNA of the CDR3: TGTGCCAGCAGCTTAAGGACAGGGAGCTCCTACAATGAGCAGTTCTTC.

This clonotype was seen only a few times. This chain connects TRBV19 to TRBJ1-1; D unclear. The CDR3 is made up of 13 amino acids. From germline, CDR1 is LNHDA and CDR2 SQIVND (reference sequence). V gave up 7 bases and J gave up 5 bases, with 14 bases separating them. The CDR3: CASTAPRLTEAFF. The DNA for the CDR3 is TGTGCCAGTACCGCTCCGCGATTGACTGAAGCTTTCTTT.

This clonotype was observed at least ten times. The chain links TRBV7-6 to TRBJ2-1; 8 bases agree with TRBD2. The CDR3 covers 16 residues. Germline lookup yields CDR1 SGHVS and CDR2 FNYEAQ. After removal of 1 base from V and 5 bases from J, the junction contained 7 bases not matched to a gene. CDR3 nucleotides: TGTGCCAGCAGCTTAGGCCAAGGACTAGCCGACAATGAGCAGTTCTTC. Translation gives CASSLGQGLADNEQFF.

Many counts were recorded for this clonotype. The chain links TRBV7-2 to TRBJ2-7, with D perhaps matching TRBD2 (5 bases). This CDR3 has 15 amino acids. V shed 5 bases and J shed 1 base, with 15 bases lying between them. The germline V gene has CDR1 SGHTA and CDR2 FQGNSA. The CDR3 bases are TGTGCCAGCAGCGGTGGACGTCCGGGATCCTACGAGCAGTACTTC. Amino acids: CASSGGRPGSYEQYF.

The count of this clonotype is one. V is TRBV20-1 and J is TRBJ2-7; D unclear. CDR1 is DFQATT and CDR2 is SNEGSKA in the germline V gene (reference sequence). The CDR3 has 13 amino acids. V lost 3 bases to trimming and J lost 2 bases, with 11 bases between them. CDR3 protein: CSASDMETYEQYF. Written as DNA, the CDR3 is TGCAGTGCTAGTGACATGGAAACCTACGAGCAGTACTTC.

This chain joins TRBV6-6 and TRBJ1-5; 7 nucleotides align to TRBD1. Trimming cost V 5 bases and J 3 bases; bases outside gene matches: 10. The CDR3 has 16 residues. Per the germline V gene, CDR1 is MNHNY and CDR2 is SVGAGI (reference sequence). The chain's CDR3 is CASSDPDRQYNQPQHF. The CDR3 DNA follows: TGTGCCAGCAGTGACCCGGACAGGCAATACAATCAGCCCCAGCATTTT.

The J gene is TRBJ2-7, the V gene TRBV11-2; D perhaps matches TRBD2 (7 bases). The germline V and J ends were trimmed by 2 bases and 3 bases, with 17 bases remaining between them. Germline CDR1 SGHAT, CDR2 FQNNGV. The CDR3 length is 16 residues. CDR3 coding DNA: TGTGCCAGCAGCTTACCTTGGGGGGGGCTCTTCTACGAGCAGTACTTC. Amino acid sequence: CASSLPWGGLFYEQYF. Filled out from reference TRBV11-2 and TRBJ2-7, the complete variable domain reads EAGVAQSPRYKIIEKRQSVAFWCNPISGHATLYWYQQILGQGPKLLIQFQNNGVVDDSQLPKDRFSAERLKGVDSTLKIQPAKLEDSAVYLCASSLPWGGLFYEQYFGPGTRLTVT.

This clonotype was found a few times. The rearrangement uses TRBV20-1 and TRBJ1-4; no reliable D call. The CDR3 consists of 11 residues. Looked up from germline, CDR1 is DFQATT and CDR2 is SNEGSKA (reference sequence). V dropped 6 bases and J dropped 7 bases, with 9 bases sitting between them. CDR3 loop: CSAPRGEKLFF. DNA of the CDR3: TGCAGTGCCCCCCGAGGTGAAAAACTGTTTTTT.

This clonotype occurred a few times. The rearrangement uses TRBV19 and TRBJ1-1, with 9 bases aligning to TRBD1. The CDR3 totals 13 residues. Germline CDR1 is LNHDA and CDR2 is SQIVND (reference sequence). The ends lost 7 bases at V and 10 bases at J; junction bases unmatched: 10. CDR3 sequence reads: CASMGTGKYGAFF. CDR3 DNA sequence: TGTGCCAGTATGGGGACAGGGAAGTATGGAGCTTTCTTT. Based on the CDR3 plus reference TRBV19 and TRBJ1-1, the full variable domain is DGGITQSPKYLFRKEGQNVTLSCEQNLNHDAMYWYRQDPGQGLRLIYYSQIVNDFQKGDIAEGYSVSREKKESFPLTVTSAQKNPTAFYLCASMGTGKYGAFFGQGTRLTVV.

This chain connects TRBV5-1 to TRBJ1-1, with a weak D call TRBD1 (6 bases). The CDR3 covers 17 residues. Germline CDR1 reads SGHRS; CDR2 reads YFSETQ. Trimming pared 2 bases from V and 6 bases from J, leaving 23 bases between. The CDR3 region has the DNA TGCGCCAGCAGCTTATTGGGGGCTCCGCCAGCAAACGCTGAAGCTTTCTTT. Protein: CASSLLGAPPANAEAFF.

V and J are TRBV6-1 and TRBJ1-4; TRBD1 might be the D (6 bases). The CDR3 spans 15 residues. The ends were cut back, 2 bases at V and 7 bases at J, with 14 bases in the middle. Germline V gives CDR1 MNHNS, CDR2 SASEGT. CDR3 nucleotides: TGTGCCAGCAGTGAACCCCAGGGGAGAGGTGAAAAACTGTTTTTT. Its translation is CASSEPQGRGEKLFF.

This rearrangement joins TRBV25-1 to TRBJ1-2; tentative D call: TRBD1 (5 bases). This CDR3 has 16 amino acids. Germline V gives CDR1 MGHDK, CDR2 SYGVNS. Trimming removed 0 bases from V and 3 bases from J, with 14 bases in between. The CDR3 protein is CASSEYNRGPHYGYTF. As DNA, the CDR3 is TGTGCCAGCAGTGAATATAATCGGGGACCCCACTATGGCTACACCTTC.

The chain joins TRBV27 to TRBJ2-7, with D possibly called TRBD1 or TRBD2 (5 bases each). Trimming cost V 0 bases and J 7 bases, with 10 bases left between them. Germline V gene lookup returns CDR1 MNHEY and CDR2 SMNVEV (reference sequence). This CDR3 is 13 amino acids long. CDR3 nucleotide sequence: TGTGCCAGCAGTTTATCGGGGGTGGATGAGCAGTACTTC. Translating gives CASSLSGVDEQYF.

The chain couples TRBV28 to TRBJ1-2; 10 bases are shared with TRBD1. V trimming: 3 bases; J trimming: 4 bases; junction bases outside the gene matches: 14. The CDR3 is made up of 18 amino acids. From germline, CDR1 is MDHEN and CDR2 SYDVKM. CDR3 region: CASSLGQGRVKEPYGYTF. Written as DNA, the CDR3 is TGTGCCAGCAGTTTGGGACAGGGGAGGGTCAAAGAACCCTATGGCTACACCTTC.

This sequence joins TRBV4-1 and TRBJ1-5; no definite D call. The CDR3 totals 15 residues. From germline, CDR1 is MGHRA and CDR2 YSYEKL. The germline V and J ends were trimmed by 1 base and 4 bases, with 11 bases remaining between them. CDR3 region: CASSQVWTDNQPQHF. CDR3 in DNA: TGCGCCAGCAGCCAAGTCTGGACCGATAATCAGCCCCAGCATTTT.

The DNA of the CDR3 is TGTGCCAGCAGCCGGCGGGCAGGGCACTATGGCTACACCTTC. It specifies CASSRRAGHYGYTF. The V gene is TRBV7-9, the J gene TRBJ1-2; D is perhaps TRBD1 (5 bases). Germline CDR1 SEHNR, CDR2 FQNEAQ (reference sequence). There are 14 residues in the CDR3. Trimming shortened V by 5 bases and J by 3 bases, and 13 bases separated the two germline ends.

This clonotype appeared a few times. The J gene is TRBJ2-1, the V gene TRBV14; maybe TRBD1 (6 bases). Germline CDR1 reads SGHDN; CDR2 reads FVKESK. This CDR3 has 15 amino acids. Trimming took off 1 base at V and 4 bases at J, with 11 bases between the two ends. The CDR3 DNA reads TGTGCCAGCAGCCAAGGGAACAGGGATTACAATGAGCAGTTCTTC. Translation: CASSQGNRDYNEQFF.

DNA for the CDR3: TGTGCCACCAGCAGAATCCCGGGTTCTAATGAAAAACTGTTTTTT. Amino acid sequence: CATSRIPGSNEKLFF. V and J are TRBV15 and TRBJ1-4, with unresolved D. The CDR3 is 15 residues long. V was trimmed by 2 bases and J by 3 bases, leaving 10 bases between them. CDR1 is LNHNV and CDR2 is YYDKDF in the germline V gene (reference sequence).

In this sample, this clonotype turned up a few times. The chain's CDR3 is CATSRVGQEIYNEQFF. The CDR3 DNA reads TGTGCCACCAGCAGAGTCGGGCAGGAGATCTACAATGAGCAGTTCTTC. The chain couples TRBV15 to TRBJ2-1, with unresolved D. This CDR3 contains 16 residues. Trimming pared 1 base from V and 3 bases from J, leaving 13 bases between. Germline lookup yields CDR1 LNHNV and CDR2 YYDKDF (reference sequence).

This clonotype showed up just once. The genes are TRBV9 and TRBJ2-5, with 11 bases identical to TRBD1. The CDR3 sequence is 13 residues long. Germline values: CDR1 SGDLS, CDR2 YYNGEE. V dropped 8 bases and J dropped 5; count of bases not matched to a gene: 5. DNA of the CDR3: TGTGCCAGTGGGACAGGGGGACTCGAGACCCAGTACTTC. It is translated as CASGTGGLETQYF.